The next 9 T cell receptor beta chains were all read from a single sample in a study of blood T cell repertoires in COVID-19. TCRdb keeps only in-frame clones here, not all; method: immunoSEQ multiplex PCR. Here the sample spans about 27,000 clones, roughly nine tenths being singletons. Material: peripheral blood. These receptors were obtained from a man between 65 and 85 years old with active COVID-19.

The chain uses TRBV7-8 and TRBJ1-4, with a weak D call TRBD1 (5 bases). The CDR3 is made up of 13 amino acids. Trimming removed 1 base from V and 8 bases from J, with 8 bases in between. Per the germline V gene, CDR1 is SGHVS and CDR2 is FQNEAQ. CDR3 sequence: CASSLGRAEKLFF. The CDR3 region has the DNA TGTGCCAGCAGCTTAGGCAGGGCGGAAAAACTGTTTTTT.

V usage is TRBV27 and J usage is TRBJ1-6; 10 bases are a match to TRBD1. The CDR3 spans 14 residues. The J segment lost 10 bases and the V segment lost 6 bases, leaving 6 bases of the junction unmatched. From germline, CDR1 is MNHEY and CDR2 SMNVEV (reference sequence). The CDR3 region has the DNA TGTGCCAGCAGGCCGGGACAGGGGTACTCACCCCTCCACTTT. Residues: CASRPGQGYSPLHF.

The CDR3 protein is CASSAGHFLSQPQHF. As DNA, the CDR3 is TGTGCCAGTAGTGCAGGCCATTTCCTCAGTCAGCCCCAGCATTTT. The chain combines TRBV19 with TRBJ1-5, with D hard to call. Germline V gene data show CDR1 as LNHDA and CDR2 as SQIVND (reference sequence). Trimming removed 5 bases at V and 6 bases at J, with 17 bases between. The CDR3 totals 15 residues.

This chain connects TRBV4-2 to TRBJ2-3; TRBD2 is a possible D gene (7 bases). The V and J ends lost 2 bases and 3 bases respectively, with 9 bases between them. Germline V gene lookup returns CDR1 LGHNA and CDR2 YNFKEQ. This CDR3 comprises 14 residues. CDR3 nucleotides: TGTGCCAGCAGCCAACGGGGGGCAACAGATACGCAGTATTTT. Translation: CASSQRGATDTQYF.

The CDR3 loop is CASSQTSGQGDKAFF. DNA for the CDR3: TGTGCCAGCAGCCAAACATCCGGACAGGGAGATAAAGCTTTCTTT. The genes are TRBV4-2 and TRBJ1-1, with TRBD1 matching over 8 bases. The germline V gene encodes CDR1 LGHNA and CDR2 YNFKEQ. This CDR3 spans 15 amino acids. The junction had 11 bases not matched to a gene; V was cut back by 2 bases and J by 9 bases.

V is TRBV14 and J is TRBJ1-2, with 8 bases that match TRBD1. V dropped 0 bases and J dropped 4; count of bases not matched to a gene: 13. Germline V CDR1 and CDR2: SGHDN, FVKESK. The CDR3 extends over 18 amino acids. The CDR3 sequence: CASSQDKFGTTGVYGYTF. The CDR3 coding sequence is TGTGCCAGCAGCCAAGATAAATTCGGAACGACAGGGGTCTATGGCTACACCTTC.

The V gene is TRBV28, the J gene TRBJ1-4, with D unresolved. Germline loops: CDR1 MDHEN, CDR2 SYDVKM. The CDR3 sequence is 15 residues long. V lost 4 bases and J lost 8, with 17 bases in between. CDR3 region: CASSYLTGGREKLFF. CDR3 sequence (DNA): TGTGCCAGCAGTTACCTGACGGGTGGTCGGGAAAAACTGTTTTTT.

The chain couples TRBV7-3 to TRBJ2-2; 7 nucleotides match TRBD1. This CDR3 has 15 residues. CDR1 is SGHTA and CDR2 is FQGTGA in the germline V gene. Trimming cost V 2 bases and J 4 bases; bases outside gene matches: 4. For the CDR3, the DNA is TGTGCCAGCAGCTTACGACAGGGTGGCACCGGGGAGCTGTTTTTT. The encoded protein is CASSLRQGGTGELFF.

The chain has TRBV30 and TRBJ2-5, with TRBD1 matching 8 bases. V was clipped by 1 base and J by 5 bases; unmatched bases: 9. Germline values: CDR1 GTSNPN, CDR2 SVGIG (reference sequence). CDR3 length equals 15 residues. CDR3 nucleotide sequence: TGTGCCTGGAGTGGACTGGGACAGGTTGGGGAGACCCAGTACTTC. This translates into CAWSGLGQVGETQYF.